Listed below are T cell receptor beta chains from one sample, sequenced in a study of CD8 T cells in ankylosing spondylitis. TCRdb independently ran MiXCR on the 5' RACE reads; one entry per CDR3 protein. The sample includes 200,000 to 300,000 distinct CDR3 sequences, roughly 25% of them seen just once. Sequencing used blood, either unsorted or a sorted T cell fraction (not recorded which). The source of these receptors is a male donor with ankylosing spondylitis or in good health (not recorded which). The CDR3 runs from the conserved cysteine through the conserved F or W. A D gene is named only where the DNA matches it firmly. Rows give clone size only sometimes, using once, few, many, or a class for an expanded clone.

clone_size: many
d_call: .
v_call: TRBV12-3/TRBV12-4
j_call: TRBJ2-4
cdr3_aa: CASSLQSQNIQYF
cdr3_nt: TGTGCCAGCAGCCTACAGAGTCAAAACATTCAGTACTTC

clone_size: .
d_call: TRBD1
v_call: TRBV6-1
j_call: TRBJ2-1
cdr3_aa: CASRWDRVGEQFF
cdr3_nt: TGTGCCAGCAGATGGGACAGGGTGGGTGAGCAGTTCTTC

clone_size: .
d_call: .
v_call: TRBV24-1
j_call: TRBJ2-3
cdr3_aa: CATSDFGRASRTDTQYF
cdr3_nt: TGTGCCACCAGTGATTTCGGCAGGGCCTCTCGCACAGATACGCAGTATTTT

clone_size: .
d_call: .
v_call: TRBV2
j_call: TRBJ2-7
cdr3_aa: CASSEATYEQYF
cdr3_nt: TGTGCCAGCAGTGAAGCAACCTACGAGCAGTACTTC

clone_size: few
d_call: .
v_call: TRBV4-2
j_call: TRBJ2-7
cdr3_aa: CASSPVGVGHSNYEQYF
cdr3_nt: TGTGCCAGCAGCCCCGTTGGGGTGGGACATTCCAATTACGAGCAGTACTTC

clone_size: many
d_call: .
v_call: TRBV18
j_call: TRBJ2-1
cdr3_aa: CASSPVRWGTAQTKTYNEQFF
cdr3_nt: TGTGCCAGCTCACCGGTGAGATGGGGGACGGCACAAACCAAAACCTACAATGAGCAGTTCTTC

clone_size: many
d_call: TRBD2
v_call: TRBV10-3
j_call: TRBJ2-5
cdr3_aa: CAISPGTSGQETQYF
cdr3_nt: TGTGCCATCAGTCCCGGGACTAGCGGCCAAGAGACCCAGTACTTC

clone_size: .
d_call: TRBD1
v_call: TRBV6-1
j_call: TRBJ2-7
cdr3_aa: CASSRGQALSYEQYF
cdr3_nt: TGTGCCAGCAGCCGAGGACAGGCTCTCTCCTACGAGCAGTACTTC

clone_size: .
d_call: .
v_call: TRBV20-1
j_call: TRBJ2-7
cdr3_aa: CSARVPPVGAAGDEQYF
cdr3_nt: TGCAGTGCTAGAGTTCCTCCTGTCGGGGCCGCAGGGGACGAGCAGTACTTC

clone_size: few
d_call: .
v_call: TRBV24-1
j_call: TRBJ1-1
cdr3_aa: CATRKRENTEAFF
cdr3_nt: TGTGCCACTAGAAAACGAGAGAACACTGAAGCTTTCTTT

clone_size: many
d_call: .
v_call: TRBV12-3/TRBV12-4
j_call: TRBJ1-4
cdr3_aa: CASKGQGEKLFF
cdr3_nt: TGTGCCAGCAAGGGGCAAGGGGAAAAACTGTTTTTT

clone_size: .
d_call: .
v_call: TRBV12-3/TRBV12-4
j_call: TRBJ2-3
cdr3_aa: CTSSWDRQGTDTQYF
cdr3_nt: TGTACCAGCAGTTGGGACCGACAGGGCACAGATACGCAGTATTTT

clone_size: .
d_call: .
v_call: TRBV2
j_call: TRBJ2-1
cdr3_aa: CASTRETSYNEQFF
cdr3_nt: TGTGCCAGCACCAGGGAGACCTCCTACAATGAGCAGTTCTTC

clone_size: .
d_call: TRBD1
v_call: TRBV20-1
j_call: TRBJ1-5
cdr3_aa: CSAGRTGFGDQPQHF
cdr3_nt: TGCAGTGCGGGACGGACAGGGTTTGGGGATCAGCCCCAGCATTTT

clone_size: few
d_call: .
v_call: TRBV12-3/TRBV12-4
j_call: TRBJ1-5
cdr3_aa: CASSLGGRYSNQPQHF
cdr3_nt: TGTGCCAGCAGTTTAGGAGGACGGTATAGCAATCAGCCCCAGCATTTT

clone_size: few
d_call: .
v_call: TRBV15
j_call: TRBJ2-6
cdr3_aa: CATSRERGDGANVLTF
cdr3_nt: TGTGCCACCAGCAGAGAAAGGGGTGATGGGGCCAACGTCCTGACTTTC

clone_size: many
d_call: .
v_call: TRBV3-1
j_call: TRBJ2-7
cdr3_aa: CASSRRVDSYEQYF
cdr3_nt: TGTGCCAGCAGCCGAAGGGTGGACAGCTACGAGCAGTACTTC

clone_size: many
d_call: TRBD1
v_call: TRBV5-1
j_call: TRBJ1-6
cdr3_aa: CASSKVPGQGDSPLHF
cdr3_nt: TGCGCCAGCAGCAAGGTGCCGGGACAGGGAGACTCACCCCTCCACTTT

clone_size: few
d_call: .
v_call: TRBV5-1
j_call: TRBJ2-2
cdr3_aa: CASSIQGNTGELFF
cdr3_nt: TGCGCCAGCAGCATACAGGGAAACACCGGGGAGCTGTTTTTT

clone_size: many
d_call: .
v_call: TRBV20-1
j_call: TRBJ2-7
cdr3_aa: CSARSYRRGDEQYF
cdr3_nt: TGCAGTGCTAGATCCTACAGGCGAGGGGACGAGCAGTACTTC

clone_size: .
d_call: .
v_call: TRBV19
j_call: TRBJ1-1
cdr3_aa: CASSKEGLNTEAFF
cdr3_nt: TGTGCCAGTAGTAAGGAGGGTTTGAACACTGAAGCTTTCTTT

clone_size: few
d_call: TRBD2
v_call: TRBV12-3/TRBV12-4
j_call: TRBJ2-3
cdr3_aa: CASSFEGREADTQYF
cdr3_nt: TGTGCCAGCAGTTTCGAGGGGAGGGAAGCAGATACGCAGTATTTT

clone_size: many
d_call: TRBD1
v_call: TRBV20-1
j_call: TRBJ2-7
cdr3_aa: CSADGTGGYEQYF
cdr3_nt: TGCAGTGCCGACGGGACAGGGGGCTACGAGCAGTACTTC

clone_size: .
d_call: .
v_call: TRBV7-9
j_call: TRBJ1-3
cdr3_aa: CASSLVGLGNTIYF
cdr3_nt: TGTGCCAGCAGCTTAGTCGGCTTAGGAAACACCATATATTTT

clone_size: .
d_call: TRBD1
v_call: TRBV7-2
j_call: TRBJ2-1
cdr3_aa: CASSLSGQGAPSEQFF
cdr3_nt: TGTGCCAGCAGCTTGTCGGGACAGGGGGCGCCCTCTGAGCAGTTCTTC

clone_size: few
d_call: .
v_call: TRBV2
j_call: TRBJ1-4
cdr3_aa: CASSERLATNEKLFF
cdr3_nt: TGTGCCAGCAGTGAGAGGCTAGCAACTAATGAAAAACTGTTTTTT

clone_size: .
d_call: .
v_call: TRBV5-1
j_call: TRBJ1-1
cdr3_aa: CASSLSDPTTEAFF
cdr3_nt: TGCGCCAGCAGCCTTTCCGATCCAACTACTGAAGCTTTCTTT

clone_size: .
d_call: .
v_call: TRBV12-3/TRBV12-4
j_call: TRBJ1-1
cdr3_aa: CASSFLWANTEAFF
cdr3_nt: TGTGCCAGCAGTTTTCTTTGGGCGAACACTGAAGCTTTCTTT

clone_size: .
d_call: .
v_call: TRBV10-1
j_call: TRBJ2-2
cdr3_aa: CAARDKNTGELFF
cdr3_nt: TGCGCCGCCCGGGACAAGAACACCGGGGAGCTGTTTTTT

clone_size: .
d_call: TRBD1
v_call: TRBV12-3/TRBV12-4
j_call: TRBJ2-7
cdr3_aa: CASSFRGQGRYYEQYF
cdr3_nt: TGTGCCAGCAGTTTTCGGGGACAGGGTCGGTACTACGAGCAGTACTTC

clone_size: .
d_call: .
v_call: TRBV12-3/TRBV12-4
j_call: TRBJ2-7
cdr3_aa: CASSSFTGPSSYEQYF
cdr3_nt: TGTGCCAGCAGTTCTTTTACCGGGCCGAGCTCCTACGAGCAGTACTTC

clone_size: many
d_call: .
v_call: TRBV6-1
j_call: TRBJ1-6
cdr3_aa: CASSIQGSDSPLHF
cdr3_nt: TGTGCCAGCAGCATACAGGGATCGGATTCACCCCTCCACTTT

clone_size: once
d_call: TRBD1
v_call: TRBV29-1
j_call: TRBJ2-7
cdr3_aa: CSVVFGQGRYEQYF
cdr3_nt: TGCAGCGTTGTCTTCGGACAGGGTCGGTACGAGCAGTACTTC

clone_size: many
d_call: TRBD2
v_call: TRBV7-3
j_call: TRBJ2-1
cdr3_aa: CASSLKPGLAGGPSVEQFF
cdr3_nt: TGTGCCAGCAGCTTAAAACCGGGACTAGCGGGGGGCCCCTCAGTGGAGCAGTTCTTC

clone_size: many
d_call: .
v_call: TRBV29-1
j_call: TRBJ1-1
cdr3_aa: CSATTQNTEAFF
cdr3_nt: TGCAGCGCCACGACCCAAAACACTGAAGCTTTCTTT

clone_size: .
d_call: .
v_call: TRBV20-1
j_call: TRBJ2-5
cdr3_aa: CSGRTSRETQYF
cdr3_nt: TGCAGTGGTAGGACGAGCCGGGAGACCCAGTACTTC

clone_size: .
d_call: TRBD1
v_call: TRBV2
j_call: TRBJ2-2
cdr3_aa: CASRDRALAGELFF
cdr3_nt: TGTGCCAGCAGGGACAGGGCCCTCGCCGGGGAGCTGTTTTTT

clone_size: many
d_call: TRBD2
v_call: TRBV4-2
j_call: TRBJ2-7
cdr3_aa: CASSTGTSSYEQYF
cdr3_nt: TGTGCCAGCAGCACCGGGACTAGCTCCTACGAGCAGTACTTC

clone_size: many
d_call: TRBD1
v_call: TRBV20-1
j_call: TRBJ2-7
cdr3_aa: CSAGPLDRGIYEQYF
cdr3_nt: TGCAGTGCTGGACCCCTGGACAGGGGAATTTACGAGCAGTACTTC

clone_size: few
d_call: .
v_call: TRBV20-1
j_call: TRBJ2-4
cdr3_aa: CSAAPPGKNIQYF
cdr3_nt: TGCAGTGCTGCCCCCCCGGGCAAAAACATTCAGTACTTC

clone_size: .
d_call: .
v_call: TRBV2
j_call: TRBJ2-7
cdr3_aa: CASGRAYEQYF
cdr3_nt: TGTGCCAGCGGCAGGGCGTACGAGCAGTACTTC

clone_size: many
d_call: TRBD1
v_call: TRBV28
j_call: TRBJ2-7
cdr3_aa: CATVPPGTGRYEQYF
cdr3_nt: TGTGCCACTGTCCCCCCCGGGACAGGCCGCTACGAGCAGTACTTC

clone_size: few
d_call: TRBD2
v_call: TRBV2
j_call: TRBJ2-1
cdr3_aa: CASNSGISYNEQFF
cdr3_nt: TGTGCCAGCAACAGCGGGATCTCCTACAATGAGCAGTTCTTC

clone_size: .
d_call: TRBD1
v_call: TRBV12-3/TRBV12-4
j_call: TRBJ2-7
cdr3_aa: CASSFATGLYEQYF
cdr3_nt: TGTGCCAGCAGTTTCGCGACAGGGCTCTACGAGCAGTACTTC

clone_size: few
d_call: .
v_call: TRBV12-3/TRBV12-4
j_call: TRBJ2-5
cdr3_aa: CASSFLRRETQYF
cdr3_nt: TGTGCCAGCAGTTTTCTTCGGCGGGAGACCCAGTACTTC

clone_size: .
d_call: .
v_call: TRBV10-3
j_call: TRBJ2-5
cdr3_aa: CAISESSQKETQYF
cdr3_nt: TGTGCCATCAGTGAGTCATCCCAGAAAGAGACCCAGTACTTC

clone_size: few
d_call: .
v_call: TRBV20-1
j_call: TRBJ2-3
cdr3_aa: CSAAADTQYF
cdr3_nt: TGCAGTGCAGCCGCAGATACGCAGTATTTT

clone_size: .
d_call: TRBD2
v_call: TRBV2
j_call: TRBJ2-7
cdr3_aa: CASITLAGRLTYEQYF
cdr3_nt: TGTGCCAGCATTACGCTAGCGGGGCGGTTGACCTACGAGCAGTACTTC

clone_size: few
d_call: .
v_call: TRBV20-1
j_call: TRBJ2-7
cdr3_aa: CSARDLKAKSSEYEQYF
cdr3_nt: TGCAGTGCTAGAGATCTAAAGGCGAAATCGTCTGAATACGAGCAGTACTTC

clone_size: many
d_call: .
v_call: TRBV12-3/TRBV12-4
j_call: TRBJ1-1
cdr3_aa: CASSVNMNTEAFF
cdr3_nt: TGTGCCAGCAGTGTTAACATGAACACTGAAGCTTTCTTT